These T cell receptor beta chains were read from a single sample in a study of blood T cell repertoires in COVID-19. Generated by immunoSEQ multiplex PCR, the TCRdb table keeps only in-frame clones and is missing some. This table has fewer than 300,000 clones, around 88% appearing once. Input material: PBMCs or T cells enriched from blood (not recorded which). The origin of the receptors is a woman between 40 and 55 years old with acute COVID-19. Each CDR3 is given with its conserved first and last residue. A D gene is named only where the DNA matches it firmly. Where a row states a size, it is once, few, many or the class of an expanded clone; other rows omit it.

d_call	clone_size	v_call	j_call	cdr3_nt	cdr3_aa
TRBD1	NA	TRBV2	TRBJ1-1	TGTGCCAGCAGTGATAGAAGGGGGCTAGTCAGGGACACTGAAGCTTTCTTT	CASSDRRGLVRDTEAFF
TRBD1	NA	TRBV3-1/TRBV3-2	TRBJ1-1	TGTGCCAGCAGCCGCCGACAGGGGGCAGAAACTGAAGCTTTCTTT	CASSRRQGAETEAFF
NA	NA	TRBV7-3	TRBJ1-1	TGTGCCAGCAGCGCGGGGCCGAACACTGAAGCTTTCTTT	CASSAGPNTEAFF
TRBD2	NA	TRBV12-5	TRBJ2-1	TGTGCTAGTGGTTTGTCGGGACTACCTTACAATGAGCAGTTCTTC	CASGLSGLPYNEQFF
TRBD2	NA	TRBV27	TRBJ2-1	TGTGCCAGCAGTCAGGGACTAGCGGGAAGGCCTTCTTCGTTCTTC	CASSQGLAGRPSSFF
TRBD2	NA	TRBV6-1	TRBJ2-3	TGTGCCAGCAGTGTCGGGGGGTATGGTACAGGAGAACTCACAGATACGCAGTATTTT	CASSVGGYGTGELTDTQYF
TRBD1	few	TRBV7-9	TRBJ1-1	TGTGCCAGCAGCTTAGTGACCACAGGGGCCCCCACTGAAGCTTTCTTT	CASSLVTTGAPTEAFF
TRBD1	NA	TRBV5-1	TRBJ2-1	TGCGCCAGCAGCTTGTTTATAACAGGGGAAGACAATGAGCAGTTCTTC	CASSLFITGEDNEQFF
TRBD2	NA	TRBV5-1	TRBJ2-2	TGCGCCAGCAGGACCATAGCGGGAGGACACGGGGAGCTGTTTTTT	CASRTIAGGHGELFF
TRBD2	NA	TRBV11-1	TRBJ2-7	TGTGCCAGCAGCTTAGCTGGGGAGGGAATCTACGAGCAGTACTTC	CASSLAGEGIYEQYF
TRBD1	NA	TRBV7-2	TRBJ2-3	TGTGCCAGCAGCTCGCAGGGGGCGAGCACAGATACGCAGTATTTT	CASSSQGASTDTQYF
NA	NA	TRBV30	TRBJ1-4	TGTGCCTGGAGTGTCAGGCGGGCCACAACTAATGAAAAACTGTTTTTT	CAWSVRRATTNEKLFF
TRBD1	NA	TRBV9	TRBJ1-5	TGTGCCAGCAGCGTAGTAGGGACAGGGCAAAATCAGCCCCAGCATTTT	CASSVVGTGQNQPQHF
TRBD2	once	TRBV4-1	TRBJ2-1	TGCGCCAGCAGCTCCTGGACTAGCGGGAGTAAGAATGAGCAGTTCTTC	CASSSWTSGSKNEQFF
TRBD1	once	TRBV6-2/TRBV6-3	TRBJ1-1	TGTGCCAGCAGTCAACAGGGGGTCGGCACTGAAGCTTTCTTT	CASSQQGVGTEAFF
TRBD1	once	TRBV9	TRBJ2-6	TGTGCCAGCAGCGTTCCGGGACAGCGTAATATCTACTCTGGGGCCAACGTCCTGACTTTC	CASSVPGQRNIYSGANVLTF
TRBD1	NA	TRBV6-5	TRBJ1-4	TGTGCCAGCGGGCGGACAGGGGACGAAAAACTGTTTTTT	CASGRTGDEKLFF
TRBD1	NA	TRBV12-3/TRBV12-4	TRBJ1-2	TGTGCCAGCAGTCCAGACAGGGGGTATGGCTACACCTTC	CASSPDRGYGYTF
TRBD2	NA	TRBV4-1	TRBJ2-1	TGCGCCAGCAGCCACCCCGGTAGCGGGAGCTACAATGAGCAGTTCTTC	CASSHPGSGSYNEQFF
NA	NA	TRBV20-1	TRBJ1-4	TGCAGTGCTAGGAGAGAAAAACTGTTTTTT	CSARREKLFF
NA	NA	TRBV4-1	TRBJ2-6	TGCGCCAGCAGCCAGGTAACGGGACTCAGCTCTGGGGCCAACGTCCTGACTTTC	CASSQVTGLSSGANVLTF
NA	NA	TRBV7-9	TRBJ2-1	TGTGCCAGCAGCCAAAGCGAGACCGGGGATGAGCAGTTCTTC	CASSQSETGDEQFF
TRBD1	NA	TRBV28	TRBJ1-2	TGTGCCAGCAGAACGACAGGGGACTATGGCTACACCTTC	CASRTTGDYGYTF
TRBD1	NA	TRBV2	TRBJ1-2	TGTGCCAGCAGTGGGGACAGGAGAATTTCCGCTAACTATGGCTACACCTTC	CASSGDRRISANYGYTF
TRBD2	NA	TRBV7-9	TRBJ2-3	TGTGCCAGCAGCCCCCGCCCGGGGGGTGGCACAGATACGCAGTATTTT	CASSPRPGGGTDTQYF
NA	NA	TRBV14	TRBJ1-4	TGTGCCAGCAGCCCCGGACTGGTGATTAATGAAAAACTGTTTTTT	CASSPGLVINEKLFF
TRBD1	NA	TRBV4-1	TRBJ1-6	TGCGCCAGCAGCCACCTATCGGGACAGGGGGCAATCCTCCACTTT	CASSHLSGQGAILHF
TRBD1	NA	TRBV19	TRBJ1-4	TGTGCCAGTACCAAAACGACAGGGGTCACTAATGAAAAACTGTTTTTT	CASTKTTGVTNEKLFF
NA	NA	TRBV14	TRBJ1-2	TGTGCCAGCAGCCAAGAACTCTATGGCTACACCTTC	CASSQELYGYTF
NA	NA	TRBV19	TRBJ1-1	TGTGCCAGTAGTATCAATCAGGGGCGCACTGAAGCTTTCTTT	CASSINQGRTEAFF
TRBD1	NA	TRBV25-1	TRBJ1-1	TGTGCCAGCAGCGGACAGGCCCGGAACACTGAAGCTTTCTTT	CASSGQARNTEAFF
NA	NA	TRBV15	TRBJ1-3	TGTGCCACGTCCGCGGGTCTGAACACCATATATTTT	CATSAGLNTIYF
TRBD1	NA	TRBV3-1/TRBV3-2	TRBJ1-4	TGTGCCAGCAGCCAAGAAGGTCAGGGGGGTGAAAAACTGTTTTTT	CASSQEGQGGEKLFF
TRBD1	NA	TRBV5-1	TRBJ1-4	TGCGCCAGCAGCTGGGGACAGGGAGTAACTAATGAAAAACTGTTTTTT	CASSWGQGVTNEKLFF
NA	NA	TRBV18	TRBJ2-5	TGTGCCAGCTCACCACCGGGACTTTCGCAAGAGACCCAGTACTTC	CASSPPGLSQETQYF
NA	NA	TRBV7-2	TRBJ1-1	TGTGCCAGCAGCGAAGGACAGTGGAACACTGAAGCTTTCTTT	CASSEGQWNTEAFF
TRBD1	NA	TRBV5-5	TRBJ2-1	TGTGCCAGCAGCCTAGAAACAGGGGGCAATGAGCAGTTCTTC	CASSLETGGNEQFF
TRBD1	NA	TRBV18	TRBJ1-5	TGTGCCAGCTCAGAAGCCGGGACAGGGGGCGGTCAGCCCCAGCATTTT	CASSEAGTGGGQPQHF
TRBD1	NA	TRBV28	TRBJ1-1	TGTGCCAGCAGTTTACCCGGACAGGGTAGCTTGGGTGAAGCTTTCTTT	CASSLPGQGSLGEAFF
TRBD2	once	TRBV28	TRBJ2-1	TGTGCCAGCACTACCGGTGGGGGGGGATACAATGAGCAGTTCTTC	CASTTGGGGYNEQFF
TRBD1	NA	TRBV7-6	TRBJ1-4	TGTGCCAGCAGCCCCCGACAGGGGACAATCAATGAAAAACTGTTTTTT	CASSPRQGTINEKLFF
NA	NA	TRBV13	TRBJ2-1	TGTGCCAGCAGCTTTGCCCTGGGCGAGCAGTTCTTC	CASSFALGEQFF
TRBD2	NA	TRBV27	TRBJ2-5	TGTGCCAGCAGTCTCACTTTAGGACTAGCGGGAGAGACCCAGTACTTC	CASSLTLGLAGETQYF